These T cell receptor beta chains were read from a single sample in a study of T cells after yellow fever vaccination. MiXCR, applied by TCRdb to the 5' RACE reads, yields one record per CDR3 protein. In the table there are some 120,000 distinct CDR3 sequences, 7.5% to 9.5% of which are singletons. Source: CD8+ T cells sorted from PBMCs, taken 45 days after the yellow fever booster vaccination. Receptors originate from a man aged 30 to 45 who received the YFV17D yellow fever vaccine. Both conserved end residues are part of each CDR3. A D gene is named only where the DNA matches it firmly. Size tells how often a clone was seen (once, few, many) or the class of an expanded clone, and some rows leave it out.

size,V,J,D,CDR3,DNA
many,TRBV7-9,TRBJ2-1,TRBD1,CASSRLRQGAYNEQFF,TGTGCCAGCAGCCGTTTAAGACAGGGGGCTTACAATGAGCAGTTCTTC
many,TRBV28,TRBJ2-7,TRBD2,CASRPGLASLYEQYF,TGTGCCAGCAGGCCGGGACTAGCTTCCCTCTACGAGCAGTACTTC
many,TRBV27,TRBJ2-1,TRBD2,CASSLGSGSREFF,TGTGCCAGCAGTTTAGGTAGCGGGAGTAGGGAGTTCTTC
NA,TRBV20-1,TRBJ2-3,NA,CSARPSAASTDTQYF,TGCAGTGCTAGACCTTCGGCCGCCAGCACAGATACGCAGTATTTT
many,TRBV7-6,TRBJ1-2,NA,CASSFSQNYGYTF,TGTGCCAGCAGCTTCTCCCAGAACTATGGCTACACCTTC
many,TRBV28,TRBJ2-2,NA,CASRATTEGRTGELFF,TGTGCCAGCAGGGCAACGACAGAAGGGCGTACCGGGGAGCTGTTTTTT
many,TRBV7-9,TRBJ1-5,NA,CASSRSETVYSNQPQHF,TGTGCCAGCAGCCGTTCCGAGACAGTCTATAGCAATCAGCCCCAGCATTTT
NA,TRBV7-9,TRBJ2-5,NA,CASSLFSGQETQYF,TGTGCCAGCAGCTTATTTAGCGGCCAAGAGACCCAGTACTTC
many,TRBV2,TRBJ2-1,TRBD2,CASSETSGRYEQFF,TGTGCCAGCAGTGAGACTAGCGGGAGATATGAGCAGTTCTTC
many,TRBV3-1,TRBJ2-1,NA,CASSKLDPYNEQFF,TGTGCCAGCAGCAAACTGGACCCGTACAATGAGCAGTTCTTC
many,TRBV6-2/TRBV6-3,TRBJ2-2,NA,CASTDSNIGELFF,TGTGCCAGCACCGATAGCAACATCGGGGAGCTGTTTTTT
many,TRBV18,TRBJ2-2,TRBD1,CASPSGTGSNGELFF,TGTGCCAGCCCTTCCGGGACAGGGAGTAACGGGGAGCTGTTTTTT
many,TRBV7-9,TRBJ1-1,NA,CASSPFVEAFF,TGTGCCAGCAGCCCCTTCGTTGAAGCTTTCTTT
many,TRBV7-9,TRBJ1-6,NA,CASSLGSTYSPLHF,TGTGCCAGCAGCTTAGGATCAACCTATTCACCCCTCCACTTT
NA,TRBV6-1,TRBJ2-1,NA,CASSSSTGSEQFF,TGTGCCAGCAGTAGTAGTACTGGGAGTGAGCAGTTCTTC
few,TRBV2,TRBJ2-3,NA,CAFSFITGERTSTDTQYF,TGTGCCTTCAGTTTCATTACGGGGGAGCGGACCAGCACAGATACGCAGTATTTT
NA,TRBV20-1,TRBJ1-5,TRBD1,CSASDRAYSNQPQHF,TGCAGTGCTTCCGACAGGGCCTATAGCAATCAGCCCCAGCATTTT
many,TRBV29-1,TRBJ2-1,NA,CSVVGLGNEQFF,TGCAGCGTTGTAGGGTTAGGAAATGAGCAGTTCTTC
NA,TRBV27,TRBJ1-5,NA,CASSLNWFNQPQHF,TGTGCCAGCAGTTTGAATTGGTTCAATCAGCCCCAGCATTTT
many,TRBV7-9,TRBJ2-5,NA,CASSLVGSLGETQYF,TGTGCCAGCAGCTTAGTGGGCTCCTTGGGAGAGACCCAGTACTTC
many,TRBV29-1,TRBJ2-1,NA,CSVGAVSYNEQFF,TGCAGCGTTGGGGCCGTTTCCTACAATGAGCAGTTCTTC
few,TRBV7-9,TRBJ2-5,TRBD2,CASSSLAIGGTETQYF,TGTGCCAGCAGCTCCCTTGCAATCGGGGGGACAGAGACCCAGTACTTC
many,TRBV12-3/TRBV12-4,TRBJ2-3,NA,CASSFPRSGSTDTQYF,TGTGCCAGCAGTTTCCCTCGCAGCGGGAGCACAGATACGCAGTATTTT
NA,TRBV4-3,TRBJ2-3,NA,CASSQELYTDTQYF,TGCGCCAGCAGCCAAGAACTATACACAGATACGCAGTATTTT
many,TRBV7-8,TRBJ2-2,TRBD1,CASGQGYAGELFF,TGTGCCAGCGGACAGGGTTACGCCGGGGAGCTGTTTTTT
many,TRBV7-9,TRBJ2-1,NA,CASSLSPSYNEQFF,TGTGCCAGCAGCCTCAGCCCCTCCTACAATGAGCAGTTCTTC
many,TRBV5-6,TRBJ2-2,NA,CASSLPVTGPYENTGELFF,TGTGCCAGCAGCTTGCCGGTGACAGGACCCTATGAGAACACCGGGGAGCTGTTTTTT
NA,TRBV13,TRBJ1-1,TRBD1,CASSSDRQGLGDTEAFF,TGTGCCAGCAGCTCAGATAGACAGGGGCTAGGGGACACTGAAGCTTTCTTT
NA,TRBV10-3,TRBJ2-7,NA,CAATTEASGYEQYF,TGTGCCGCCACTACTGAGGCCTCGGGGTACGAGCAGTACTTC
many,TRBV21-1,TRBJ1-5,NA,CASSKPNGRFRAQHF,TGTGCCAGCAGCAAACCCAATGGCCGGTTCCGGGCCCAGCATTTT
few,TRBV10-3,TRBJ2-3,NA,CAITPVPEEDTQYF,TGTGCCATCACACCCGTACCTGAAGAAGATACGCAGTATTTT
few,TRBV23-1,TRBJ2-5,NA,CAQRETQYF,TGCGCCCAGCGCGAGACCCAGTACTTC
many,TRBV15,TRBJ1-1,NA,CATSRYPGNVNTEAFF,TGTGCCACCAGCAGGTATCCGGGGAATGTGAACACTGAAGCTTTCTTT
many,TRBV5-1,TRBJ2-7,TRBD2,CASSGGLAGIPYEQYF,TGCGCCAGCAGCGGAGGACTAGCGGGAATTCCCTACGAGCAGTACTTC
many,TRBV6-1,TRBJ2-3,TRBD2,CASTKAGGGADTQYF,TGTGCCAGCACCAAGGCGGGAGGTGGCGCAGATACGCAGTATTTT
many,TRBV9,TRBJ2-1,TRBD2,CASSTGTSGNHEQFF,TGTGCCAGCAGTACCGGGACTAGCGGGAACCATGAGCAGTTCTTC
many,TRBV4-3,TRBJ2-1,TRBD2,CASSQPTSGIPNEQFF,TGCGCCAGCAGCCAACCGACTAGCGGGATCCCCAATGAGCAGTTCTTC
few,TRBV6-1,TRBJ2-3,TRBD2,CASTRSGGSTDTQYF,TGTGCCAGCACCCGGTCGGGGGGAAGCACAGATACGCAGTATTTT
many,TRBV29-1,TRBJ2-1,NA,CSVESGYSYNEQFF,TGCAGCGTTGAAAGCGGGTACTCCTACAATGAGCAGTTCTTC
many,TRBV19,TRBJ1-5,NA,CASSDFLQQPQHF,TGTGCCAGTAGTGACTTTCTCCAACAGCCCCAGCATTTT
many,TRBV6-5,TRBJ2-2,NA,CASSYPVTRDNMNTGELFF,TGTGCCAGCAGTTACCCGGTGACCCGGGACAATATGAACACCGGGGAGCTGTTTTTT
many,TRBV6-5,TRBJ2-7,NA,CASSYSAPSSYEQYF,TGTGCCAGCAGTTACTCGGCTCCAAGCTCCTACGAGCAGTACTTC
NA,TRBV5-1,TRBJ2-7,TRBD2,CASSPGGAGTYEQYF,TGCGCCAGCAGCCCGGGGGGGGCGGGGACCTACGAGCAGTACTTC
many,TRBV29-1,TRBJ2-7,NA,CSVEDVEQYF,TGCAGCGTTGAAGACGTGGAGCAGTACTTC
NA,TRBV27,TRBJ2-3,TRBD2,CASSLSSGGDTQYF,TGTGCCAGCAGTTTGTCTAGCGGGGGAGATACGCAGTATTTT
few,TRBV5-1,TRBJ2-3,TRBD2,CASSLAGTGGLAGDTDTQYF,TGCGCCAGCAGCTTGGCCGGGACAGGGGGACTAGCGGGAGATACAGATACGCAGTATTTT
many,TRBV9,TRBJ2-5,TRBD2,CASAAGDPSETQYF,TGTGCCAGCGCTGCGGGAGATCCTTCAGAGACCCAGTACTTC
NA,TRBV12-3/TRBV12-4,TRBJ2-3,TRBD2,CASSSTFSGRLNPHTQYF,TGTGCCAGCAGTTCAACCTTCAGCGGGAGGCTCAACCCCCATACGCAGTATTTT
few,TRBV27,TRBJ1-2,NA,CASSPGHMFNYGYTF,TGTGCCAGCAGCCCTGGACATATGTTTAACTATGGCTACACCTTC
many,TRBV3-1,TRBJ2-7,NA,CASSPSGFEQYF,TGTGCCAGCAGCCCCTCCGGGTTCGAGCAGTACTTC
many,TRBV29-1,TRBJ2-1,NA,CSVLSIDGSSYNEQFF,TGCAGCGTCCTCTCCATTGACGGAAGCTCCTACAATGAGCAGTTCTTC
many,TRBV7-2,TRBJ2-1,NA,CASSLPPGLLNEQFF,TGTGCCAGCAGCTTACCTCCGGGACTTCTAAATGAGCAGTTCTTC
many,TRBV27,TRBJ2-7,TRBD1,CASSLGQGVGEQYF,TGTGCCAGCAGCTTGGGACAGGGCGTCGGCGAGCAGTACTTC
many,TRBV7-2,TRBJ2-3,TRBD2,CASSLGLAGADTQYF,TGTGCCAGCAGCTTAGGACTAGCGGGCGCAGATACGCAGTATTTT
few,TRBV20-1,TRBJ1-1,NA,CSASSGRSMNTEAFF,TGCAGTGCTAGCTCTGGACGATCCATGAACACTGAAGCTTTCTTT